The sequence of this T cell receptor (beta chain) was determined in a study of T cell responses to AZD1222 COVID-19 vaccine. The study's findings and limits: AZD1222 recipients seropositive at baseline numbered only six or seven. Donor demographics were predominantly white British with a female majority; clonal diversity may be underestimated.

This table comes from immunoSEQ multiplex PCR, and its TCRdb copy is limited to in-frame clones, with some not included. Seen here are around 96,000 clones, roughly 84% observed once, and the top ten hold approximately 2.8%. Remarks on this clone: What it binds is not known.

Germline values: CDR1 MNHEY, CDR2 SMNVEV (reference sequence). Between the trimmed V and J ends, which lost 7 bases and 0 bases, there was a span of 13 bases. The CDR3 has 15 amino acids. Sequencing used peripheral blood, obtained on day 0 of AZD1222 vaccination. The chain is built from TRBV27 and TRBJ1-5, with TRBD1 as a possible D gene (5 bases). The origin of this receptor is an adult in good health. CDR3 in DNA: TGTGCCAGCAAAGCCGCTCAGGGTAGCAATCAGCCCCAGCATTTT. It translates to CASKAAQGSNQPQHF.